Below, 13 T cell receptor beta chains from the same sample are listed, as sequenced in a study of neoadjuvant anti-PD-1 for oral cavity cancer. TCRdb's copy holds only in-frame clones and misses some; the assay was immunoSEQ multiplex PCR. The repertoire holds about 12,000 clones, with about 60% as singletons. Sequenced material: tumor tissue, taken before nivolumab (anti-PD-1) treatment. These receptors were taken from a person between 35 and 79 years old with oral cavity squamous cell carcinoma.

The gene calls are TRBV6-5 and TRBJ1-4; D not certain. Germline CDR1 and CDR2: MNHEY and SVGAGI. V lost 4 bases to trimming and J lost 11 bases, with 17 bases between them. The CDR3 spans 14 residues. This CDR3 reads CASSFLGKLSKLFF. CDR3 DNA sequence: TGTGCCAGCAGTTTCTTGGGTAAGTTGAGTAAACTGTTTTTT.

This chain joins TRBV5-8 and TRBJ2-7, with TRBD2 matching over 9 bases. The V and J ends lost 0 bases and 0 bases, in that order; junction bases with no gene match: 1. This CDR3 spans 15 amino acids. The V gene's germline CDR1 is SGHTS and CDR2 YDEGEE. DNA for the CDR3: TGTGCCAGCAGCTTGGGGACTAGCGTCTCCTACGAGCAGTACTTC. Protein sequence: CASSLGTSVSYEQYF.

This clone was counted between two and nine times. The CDR3 sequence is CASSGFRRETQYF. The DNA for the CDR3 is TGTGCCAGCAGTGGGTTCCGGCGGGAGACCCAGTACTTC. This chain joins TRBV2 and TRBJ2-5; D gene unclear. There are 13 residues in the CDR3. V lost 4 bases and J 5 bases, leaving 11 bases between the germline ends. Germline loops: CDR1 SNHLY, CDR2 FYNNEI.

This clone turned up a few times. The rearrangement uses TRBV6-1 and TRBJ2-2; D is unresolved. Trimming cost V 8 bases and J 3 bases, with 4 bases left between them. The CDR3 totals 11 residues. Per germline, CDR1 MNHNS and CDR2 SASEGT. CDR3 in amino acids: CASGYTGELFF. DNA of the CDR3: TGTGCCAGCGGGTACACCGGGGAGCTGTTTTTT.

V and J are TRBV5-1 and TRBJ1-2; D unresolved. The V end lost 0 bases, the J end lost 8 bases, and 11 bases lay between the germline ends. Germline V CDR1 and CDR2: SGHRS, YFSETQ. The CDR3 contains 13 residues. This CDR3 reads CASSLELGRGYTF. The DNA for the CDR3 is TGCGCCAGCAGCTTGGAATTGGGCAGGGGCTACACCTTC.

This chain uses TRBV10-3 with TRBJ2-1; tentatively, D is TRBD1 or TRBD2 (5 bases each). V was shortened by 7 bases and J by 0 bases, with 19 bases between the two germline ends. The CDR3 runs 17 residues. Germline V gene sequence: CDR1 ENHRY, CDR2 SYGVKD. CDR3 DNA sequence: TGTGCCATCAAGGGGCAGGCTAGCAGAAGCTCCTACAATGAGCAGTTCTTC. It is translated as CAIKGQASRSSYNEQFF.

V usage is TRBV5-5 and J usage is TRBJ1-1; D call uncertain. The germline V gene has CDR1 SGHKS and CDR2 YYEKEE (reference sequence). The CDR3 extends over 16 amino acids. The V and J ends lost 1 base and 0 bases respectively, with 13 bases between them. CDR3 region: CASSLTGNIMNTEAFF. The CDR3 coding sequence is TGTGCCAGCAGCTTGACTGGGAACATTATGAACACTGAAGCTTTCTTT.

The genes are TRBV5-1 and TRBJ2-2; 10 nucleotides match TRBD1. Germline values: CDR1 SGHRS, CDR2 YFSETQ. This CDR3 spans 16 amino acids. The junction had 3 bases not matched to a gene; V was cut back by 3 bases and J by 1 base. The CDR3 region has the DNA TGCGCCAGCAGCTCTGACAGGGGGCTGAACACCGGGGAGCTGTTTTTT. Its protein product is CASSSDRGLNTGELFF.

In this sample, this clone turned up once. The genes are TRBV28 and TRBJ2-1; TRBD2 matches 7 bases. CDR1 is MDHEN, CDR2 SYDVKM, per germline. J gave up 3 bases and V 8 bases, and 13 bases lay outside the gene matches. The CDR3 is 16 amino acids. The CDR3 sequence: CASARIRDYFYNEQFF. The CDR3 DNA is TGTGCCAGCGCACGAATCCGGGACTACTTCTACAATGAGCAGTTCTTC. The variable domain in full, completed from reference TRBV28 and TRBJ2-1, reads DVKVTQSSRYLVKRTGEKVFLECVQDMDHENMFWYRQDPGLGLRLIYFSYDVKMKEKGDIPEGYSVSREKKERFSLILESASTNQTSMYLCASARIRDYFYNEQFFGPGTRLTVL.

This clone was detected only a few times. The V call is TRBV4-2, the J call TRBJ1-4; 9 bases line up with TRBD1. The CDR3 runs to 15 residues. The J segment lost 5 bases and the V segment lost 4 bases, leaving 5 bases of the junction unmatched. The germline V gene encodes CDR1 LGHNA and CDR2 YNFKEQ. The CDR3 is CASSPSGTGNEKLFF. The CDR3 DNA follows: TGTGCCAGCAGCCCGAGCGGGACAGGGAATGAAAAACTGTTTTTT.

V gene TRBV6-6 combines with J gene TRBJ1-1, with D possibly matching TRBD1 (5 bases). The germline CDR1 and CDR2 sequences are MNHNY and SVGAGI (reference sequence). Trimming pared 3 bases from V and 4 bases from J, leaving 9 bases between. The CDR3 runs 13 residues. The CDR3 region is CASSYYRGTEAFF. CDR3 sequence (DNA): TGTGCCAGCAGTTATTATAGGGGCACTGAAGCTTTCTTT.

CDR3: CAWGTPWGNQPQHF. The CDR3 coding sequence is TGTGCCTGGGGGACCCCTTGGGGCAATCAGCCCCAGCATTTT. The genes are TRBV30 and TRBJ1-5; a weak D match, TRBD1 (5 bases). The V gene lost 5 bases and the J gene lost 2 bases, with 13 bases spanning the gap. From germline, CDR1 is GTSNPN and CDR2 SVGIG (reference sequence). The CDR3 length is 14 residues. The variable domain in full, with the rest retrieved from reference TRBV30 and TRBJ1-5, is SQTIHQWPATLVQPVGSPLSLECTVEGTSNPNLYWYRQAAGRGLQLLFYSVGIGQISSEVPQNLSASRPQDRQFILSSKKLLLSDSGFYLCAWGTPWGNQPQHFGDGTRLSIL.

V usage is TRBV7-8 and J usage is TRBJ1-5, with D unclear. CDR3 size: 15 residues. Trimming removed 3 bases at V and 2 bases at J, with 11 bases between. Germline V gives CDR1 SGHVS, CDR2 FQNEAQ. The CDR3 DNA reads TGTGCCAGCAGCTTGCAGGTAGTGGGCAATCAGCCCCAGCATTTT. Amino acid sequence: CASSLQVVGNQPQHF.